What follows is one T cell receptor beta chain and its context. These data come from a study of T cell responses to AZD1222 COVID-19 vaccine. Sequencing was performed with immunoSEQ multiplex PCR; in TCRdb, only in-frame clones are kept and a portion is missing. The sample yields over 100,000 clones, around 89% seen once. From germline, CDR1 is KGHSH and CDR2 LQKENI. V lost 3 bases, J lost 6 bases, and 12 bases lay in between. CDR3 size: 15 residues. The sequence came from an adult in good health. Source: peripheral blood, taken on day 0 of AZD1222 vaccination. V is TRBV18 and J is TRBJ1-6; no clear D gene. This chain's CDR3 is CASSPSVNRNSPLHF. The CDR3 coding sequence is TGTGCCAGCTCACCTTCTGTAAACCGTAATTCACCCCTCCACTTT.